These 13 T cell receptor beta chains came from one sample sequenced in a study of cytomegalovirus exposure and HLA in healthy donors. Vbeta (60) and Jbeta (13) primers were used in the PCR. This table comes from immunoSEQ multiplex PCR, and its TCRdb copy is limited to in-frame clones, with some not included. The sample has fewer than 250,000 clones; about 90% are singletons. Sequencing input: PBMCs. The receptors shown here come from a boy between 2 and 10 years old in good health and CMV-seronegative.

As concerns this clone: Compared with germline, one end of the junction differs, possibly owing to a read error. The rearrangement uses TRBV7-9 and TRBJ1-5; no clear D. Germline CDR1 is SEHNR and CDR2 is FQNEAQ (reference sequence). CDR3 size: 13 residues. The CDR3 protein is CSSSLLPDQPQHF. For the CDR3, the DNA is TGTTCCAGCAGCTTACTTCCTGATCAGCCCCAGCATTTT.

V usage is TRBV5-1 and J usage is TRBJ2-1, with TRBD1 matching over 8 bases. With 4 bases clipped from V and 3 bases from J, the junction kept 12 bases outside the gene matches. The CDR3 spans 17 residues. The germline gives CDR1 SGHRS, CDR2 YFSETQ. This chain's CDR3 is CASSPQDRAILYNEQFF. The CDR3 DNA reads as TGCGCCAGCAGCCCGCAGGACAGGGCGATCCTCTACAATGAGCAGTTCTTC. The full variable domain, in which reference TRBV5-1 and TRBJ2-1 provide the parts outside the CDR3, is KAGVTQTPRYLIKTRGQQVTLSCSPISGHRSVSWYQQTPGQGLQFLFEYFSETQRNKGNFPGRFSGRQFSNSRSEMNVSTLELGDSALYLCASSPQDRAILYNEQFFGPGTRLTVL.

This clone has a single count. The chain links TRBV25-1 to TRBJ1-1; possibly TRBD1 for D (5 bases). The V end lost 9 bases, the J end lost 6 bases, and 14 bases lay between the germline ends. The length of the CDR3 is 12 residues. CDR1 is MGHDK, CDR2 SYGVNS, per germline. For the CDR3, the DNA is TGTGCCAGTTCGACAGTTGGACCTGAAGCTTTCTTT. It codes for CASSTVGPEAFF.

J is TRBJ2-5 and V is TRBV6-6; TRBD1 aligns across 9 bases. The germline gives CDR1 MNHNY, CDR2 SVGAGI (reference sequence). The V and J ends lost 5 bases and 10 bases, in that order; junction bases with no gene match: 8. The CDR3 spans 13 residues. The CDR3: CASSGTGTHYQYF. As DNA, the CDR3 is TGTGCCAGCAGTGGGACAGGGACGCACTACCAGTACTTC.

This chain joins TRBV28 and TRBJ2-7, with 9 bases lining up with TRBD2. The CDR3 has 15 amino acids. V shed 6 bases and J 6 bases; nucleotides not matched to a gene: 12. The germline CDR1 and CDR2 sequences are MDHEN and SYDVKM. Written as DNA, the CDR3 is TGTGCCAGCAGCCCTATGACTAGCGGTAAATCCGAGCAGTACTTC. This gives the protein CASSPMTSGKSEQYF.

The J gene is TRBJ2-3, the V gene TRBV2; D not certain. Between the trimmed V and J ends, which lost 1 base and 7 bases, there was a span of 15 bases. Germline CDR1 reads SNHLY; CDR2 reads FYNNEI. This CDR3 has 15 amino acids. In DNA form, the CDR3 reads TGTGCCAGCAGTGAAGACGTCTCCTCGAGGAATACGCAGTATTTT. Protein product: CASSEDVSSRNTQYF.

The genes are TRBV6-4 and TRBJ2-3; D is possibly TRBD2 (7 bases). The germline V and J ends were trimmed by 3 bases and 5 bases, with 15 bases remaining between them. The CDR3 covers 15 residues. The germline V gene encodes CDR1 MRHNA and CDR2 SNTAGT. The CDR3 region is CASSEAPGGQDTQYF. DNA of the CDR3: TGTGCCAGCAGTGAAGCGCCGGGGGGCCAAGATACGCAGTATTTT.

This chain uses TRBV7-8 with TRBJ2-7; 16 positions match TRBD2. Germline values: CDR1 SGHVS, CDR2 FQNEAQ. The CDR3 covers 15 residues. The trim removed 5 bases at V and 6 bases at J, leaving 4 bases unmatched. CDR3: CASSGTSGRAAEQYF. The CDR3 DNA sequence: TGTGCCAGCAGCGGGACTAGCGGGAGGGCCGCCGAGCAGTACTTC.

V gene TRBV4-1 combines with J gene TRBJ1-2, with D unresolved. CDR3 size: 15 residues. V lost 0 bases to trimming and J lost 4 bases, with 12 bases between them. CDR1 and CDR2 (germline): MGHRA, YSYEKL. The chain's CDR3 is CASSQDLAGSYGYTF. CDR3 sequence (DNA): TGCGCCAGCAGCCAAGATCTAGCAGGCAGCTATGGCTACACCTTC.

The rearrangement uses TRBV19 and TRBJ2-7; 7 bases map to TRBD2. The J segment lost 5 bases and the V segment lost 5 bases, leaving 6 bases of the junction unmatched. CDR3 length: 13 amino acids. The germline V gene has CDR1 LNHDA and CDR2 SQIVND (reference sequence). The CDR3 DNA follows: TGTGCCAGTAGTCCCCCGGGGGGTGACGAGCAGTACTTC. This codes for CASSPPGGDEQYF.

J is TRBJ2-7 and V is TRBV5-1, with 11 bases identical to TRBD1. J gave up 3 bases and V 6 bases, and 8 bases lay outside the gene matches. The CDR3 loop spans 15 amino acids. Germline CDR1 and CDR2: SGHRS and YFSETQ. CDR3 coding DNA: TGCGCCAGCACTACATCCGGGACAGGGGGCTACGAGCAGTACTTC. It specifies CASTTSGTGGYEQYF.

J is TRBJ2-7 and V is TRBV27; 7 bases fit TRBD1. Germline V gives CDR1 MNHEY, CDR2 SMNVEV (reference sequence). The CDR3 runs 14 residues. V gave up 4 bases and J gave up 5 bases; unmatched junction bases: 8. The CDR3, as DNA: TGTGCCAGCAGTTCGACAGGGATTTCGAACGAGCAGTACTTC. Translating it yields CASSSTGISNEQYF.

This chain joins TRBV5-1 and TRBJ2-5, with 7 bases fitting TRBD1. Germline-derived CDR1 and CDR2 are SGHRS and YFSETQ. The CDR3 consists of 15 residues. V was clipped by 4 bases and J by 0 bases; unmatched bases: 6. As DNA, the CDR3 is TGCGCCAGCAGCCCCGACAGGGTGGACCAAGAGACCCAGTACTTC. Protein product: CASSPDRVDQETQYF.